Listed here are 19 T cell receptor beta chains from one sample, sequenced in a study of radiation and T cells in renal cell carcinoma. Time point denoted: blood 2 weeks post-SBRT. The treatment was: 15 Gy SBRT to primary tumor, nephrectomy 4 weeks later. Only in-frame clones appear in the TCRdb table, and some are missing; sequencing was by immunoSEQ multiplex PCR. The table includes some 130,000 clones, over 75% detected once. Material: blood, obtained from a patient whose treatment included radiotherapy and nephrectomy. These TCRs come from a woman in her sixties or seventies with renal cell carcinoma.

This chain links TRBV27 with TRBJ2-2; D unresolved. This CDR3 spans 14 amino acids. The germline CDR1 and CDR2 sequences are MNHEY and SMNVEV (reference sequence). The V gene lost 0 bases and the J gene lost 5 bases, with 7 bases spanning the gap. The CDR3 sequence: CASSLSLGTGELFF. DNA of the CDR3: TGTGCCAGCAGTTTATCGCTCGGAACCGGGGAGCTGTTTTTT.

The rearrangement uses TRBV28 and TRBJ1-1; possibly TRBD1 for D (5 bases). Germline-derived CDR1 and CDR2 are MDHEN and SYDVKM. Trimming cost V 5 bases and J 1 base, with 11 bases left between them. The CDR3 consists of 14 residues. As DNA, the CDR3 is TGTGCCAGCAGTCTGGGACTTTCGAACACTGAAGCTTTCTTT. Translation: CASSLGLSNTEAFF.

The chain has TRBV2 and TRBJ2-7; 9 bases are a match to TRBD1. Germline values: CDR1 SNHLY, CDR2 FYNNEI. The CDR3 totals 15 residues. J was trimmed by 1 base and V by 6 bases; bases with no gene match: 7. In nucleotides, the CDR3 is TGTGCCAGCAGGCCAAGGACAGGGGAATCCTACGAGCAGTACTTC. It codes for CASRPRTGESYEQYF.

The chain employs TRBV6-6 and TRBJ2-7, with TRBD1 matching 11 bases. The CDR3 is 15 residues long. V lost 6 bases and J lost 3; bases outside the gene matches: 7. The V gene's germline CDR1 is MNHNY and CDR2 SVGAGI (reference sequence). The CDR3 protein is CASRTGQGGYYEQYF. CDR3 sequence (DNA): TGTGCCAGCAGGACGGGACAGGGGGGTTACTACGAGCAGTACTTC.

The chain carries TRBV9 and TRBJ2-2; 8 bases align to TRBD2. CDR1 is SGDLS and CDR2 is YYNGEE in the germline V gene. Losses at the gene ends were 0 bases for V and 3 bases for J; bases not matched to a gene: 10. The CDR3 has 18 residues. The CDR3 nucleotides read TGTGCCAGCAGCGTAGCTTTTTACAGCGGGGGACACACCGGGGAGCTGTTTTTT. It yields the protein CASSVAFYSGGHTGELFF.

This chain connects TRBV5-6 to TRBJ2-3; no reliable D call. V dropped 2 bases and J dropped 2 bases, with 3 bases sitting between them. Per germline, CDR1 SGHDT and CDR2 YYEEEE. The CDR3 length is 12 residues. The CDR3 bases are TGTGCCAGCAGCTTTTACACAGATACGCAGTATTTT. As protein: CASSFYTDTQYF.

The rearrangement links TRBV2 to TRBJ1-6, with TRBD1 matching over 8 bases. The CDR3 covers 14 residues. Germline CDR1 and CDR2: SNHLY and FYNNEI. With 8 bases clipped from V and 9 bases from J, the junction kept 9 bases outside the gene matches. CDR3 region: CASLLQGESSPLHF. The CDR3 coding sequence is TGTGCCAGCTTACTACAGGGGGAGTCTTCACCCCTCCACTTT.

V usage is TRBV7-2 and J usage is TRBJ2-7; 7 bases fit TRBD1. This CDR3 contains 15 residues. Germline lookup yields CDR1 SGHTA and CDR2 FQGNSA. V lost 5 bases, J lost 2 bases, and 9 bases stayed unmatched. CDR3 protein: CASSAPDRHTYEQYF. The CDR3 bases are TGTGCCAGCAGCGCCCCGGACAGGCATACCTACGAGCAGTACTTC.

This sequence joins TRBV5-1 and TRBJ1-4; 7 bases align to TRBD1. CDR1 and CDR2 (germline): SGHRS, YFSETQ. With V trimmed by 4 bases and J by 8 bases, 8 bases remained unmatched. This CDR3 is built from 14 residues. DNA of the CDR3: TGCGCCAGCAGCCCCGACAGGGCGGGCGAAAAACTGTTTTTT. It yields the protein CASSPDRAGEKLFF.

The rearrangement links TRBV6-1 to TRBJ1-5; tentative D call: TRBD1 (5 bases). V lost 6 bases and J 6 bases, leaving 18 bases between the germline ends. This CDR3 contains 15 residues. Per germline, CDR1 MNHNS and CDR2 SASEGT. The CDR3 spells CASRGGISRGQPQHF. The CDR3 bases are TGTGCCAGCAGGGGAGGAATTTCGAGGGGTCAGCCCCAGCATTTT.

The rearrangement links TRBV5-1 to TRBJ1-6, with 8 bases that match TRBD1. CDR3 size: 14 residues. Germline V gene sequence: CDR1 SGHRS, CDR2 YFSETQ. Trimming cost V 5 bases and J 8 bases; bases outside gene matches: 6. DNA for the CDR3: TGCGCCAGCAGTCAAAGGACAGGGTATTCACCCCTCCACTTT. Translating gives CASSQRTGYSPLHF.

Note on this clone: The CDR3 carries no conserved terminal phenylalanine or tryptophan, so it likely arises from a read error. It is unclear where the CDR3 begins or ends on the DNA, so no DNA is shown, and the CDR3 is as TCRdb lists it. This chain's CDR3 is CASRETIFY. This sequence joins TRBV3-2 and TRBJ2-7. TRBV3-2 is marked as a pseudogene. The CDR3 has 9 amino acids, counting both end residues.

The J gene is TRBJ2-2, the V gene TRBV9; D not certain. The germline gives CDR1 SGDLS, CDR2 YYNGEE. V was cut by 4 bases and J by 2 bases, with 3 bases left in between. The CDR3 has 12 amino acids. In nucleotides, the CDR3 is TGTGCCAGCAGCACTAACACCGGGGAGCTGTTTTTT. Amino acid sequence: CASSTNTGELFF.

The gene calls are TRBV5-1 and TRBJ2-5, with 10 positions matching TRBD2. This CDR3 has 16 residues. With V trimmed by 0 bases and J by 6 bases, 8 bases remained unmatched. Germline-derived CDR1 and CDR2 are SGHRS and YFSETQ. CDR3: CASSLVLAGGGKTQYF. DNA for the CDR3: TGCGCCAGCAGCTTGGTATTAGCGGGAGGCGGGAAGACCCAGTACTTC.

The CDR3 here is CASSPFISQGPANEKLFF. The CDR3 DNA is TGTGCCAGCAGCCCCTTCATCTCACAGGGGCCGGCTAATGAAAAACTGTTTTTT. The chain is built from TRBV4-2 and TRBJ1-4, with 7 bases lining up with TRBD1. Germline V CDR1 and CDR2: LGHNA, YNFKEQ. This CDR3 has 18 residues. Germline trimming cut 4 bases from V and 3 bases from J; bases unmatched to any gene: 14.

This sequence joins TRBV27 and TRBJ1-2, with 9 bases identical to TRBD1. Germline V CDR1 and CDR2: MNHEY, SMNVEV (reference sequence). The CDR3 totals 22 residues. Trimming took 6 bases from V and 7 from J; bases not matched to a gene: 33. In DNA, the CDR3 is TGTGCCAGCAGGTGGGGACAGGGACCCTCTACCTCTCTCTGGATAGGAGGGGGTGGCTACACCTTC. Protein: CASRWGQGPSTSLWIGGGGYTF.

The J gene is TRBJ1-1, the V gene TRBV10-3; possibly TRBD1 for D (5 bases). This CDR3 is built from 16 residues. Germline loops: CDR1 ENHRY, CDR2 SYGVKD. V lost 3 bases and J lost 4, with 18 bases in between. CDR3 DNA: TGTGCCATCAGTGAAAGGGGCAGCCGGGTGGGCACTGAAGCTTTCTTT. Protein sequence: CAISERGSRVGTEAFF.

The chain recombines TRBV4-2 with TRBJ1-6; 7 nucleotides align to TRBD1. CDR3 size: 15 residues. With V trimmed by 0 bases and J by 7 bases, 3 bases remained unmatched. Germline CDR1 and CDR2: LGHNA and YNFKEQ. The CDR3 DNA sequence: TGTGCCAGCAGCCAAGATGCCAGGGGGAATTCACCCCTCCACTTT. Residues: CASSQDARGNSPLHF.

The chain uses TRBV6-4 and TRBJ2-3; D is unclear. Germline assignment: CDR1 MRHNA and CDR2 SNTAGT. CDR3 size: 13 residues. Trimming removed 4 bases from V and 2 bases from J, with 7 bases in between. CDR3 nucleotide sequence: TGTGCCAGCAGTGCGACCCCCACAGATACGCAGTATTTT. Translating gives CASSATPTDTQYF.